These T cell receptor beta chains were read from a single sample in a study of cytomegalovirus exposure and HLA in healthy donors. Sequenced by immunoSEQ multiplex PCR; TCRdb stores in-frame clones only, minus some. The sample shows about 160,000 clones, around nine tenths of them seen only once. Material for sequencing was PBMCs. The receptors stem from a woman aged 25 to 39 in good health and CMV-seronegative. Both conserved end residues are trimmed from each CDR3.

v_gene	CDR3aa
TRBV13	ASSLGPGELGGVQPQH
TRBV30	AWRDRGLNNEQF
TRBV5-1	ASSLGFGNTEAF
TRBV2	ASRDPGQRDGYT
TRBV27	ASTPYGLADSYNEQF
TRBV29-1	SVPSGTRGGGSEQF
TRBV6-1	ASSEINSGRVQY
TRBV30	AWSSGQGYSEAF
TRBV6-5	ATGVSGNTIY
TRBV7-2	ASSPRVAGGGDEQF
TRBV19	ASSSRLIAGLDEQF
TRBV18	ASSPQQGKGTEAF
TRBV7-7	ASSPGQGADTQY
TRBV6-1	ASSDGGRAYNEQF